Shown below are 26 T cell receptor beta chains from a single sample sequenced in a study of blood T cell repertoires in COVID-19. Measured with immunoSEQ multiplex PCR; TCRdb has only the in-frame clones, and not every one. Of 200,000 to 250,000 clones in the sample, 70% to 85% were seen once. Sequencing input: peripheral blood. These receptors came from an elderly woman with acute or convalescent COVID-19.

The table lists this clone with a few counts. CDR3 DNA: TGTGCCAGCAGCTTAGTAGGGACAGGGGGCTATACGCAGTATTTT. It encodes CASSLVGTGGYTQYF. This chain uses TRBV5-6 with TRBJ2-3; 12 positions agree with TRBD1. This CDR3 contains 15 residues. V trimming: 2 bases; J trimming: 7 bases; junction bases outside the gene matches: 5. From germline, CDR1 is SGHDT and CDR2 YYEEEE.

The J gene is TRBJ2-7, the V gene TRBV2, with D perhaps matching TRBD1 (6 bases). The CDR3 is 13 amino acids. V was shortened by 1 base and J by 6 bases, with 10 bases between the two germline ends. Germline V CDR1 and CDR2: SNHLY, FYNNEI. The CDR3 here is CASSEGQEREQYF. CDR3 DNA: TGTGCCAGCAGTGAAGGACAGGAACGCGAGCAGTACTTC.

The V call is TRBV5-6, the J call TRBJ1-2; 7 bases match TRBD1. The CDR3 contains 16 residues. V was clipped by 1 base and J by 2 bases; unmatched bases: 8. The V gene's germline CDR1 is SGHDT and CDR2 YYEEEE. The CDR3 region is CASSLRPRQGNYGYTF. Here the CDR3 DNA reads TGTGCCAGCAGCTTGCGCCCCCGACAGGGAAACTATGGCTACACCTTC.

The gene calls are TRBV28 and TRBJ1-1; D is unclear. This CDR3 is built from 16 residues. Trimming took 7 bases from V and 1 from J, leaving 19 bases between them. Germline CDR1 reads MDHEN; CDR2 reads SYDVKM. The CDR3 is CASITPLGDGNTEAFF. In nucleotides, the CDR3 is TGTGCCAGCATCACCCCCCTGGGCGATGGGAACACTGAAGCTTTCTTT. Full variable domain (rest looked up from reference TRBV28 and TRBJ1-1): DVKVTQSSRYLVKRTGEKVFLECVQDMDHENMFWYRQDPGLGLRLIYFSYDVKMKEKGDIPEGYSVSREKKERFSLILESASTNQTSMYLCASITPLGDGNTEAFFGQGTRLTVV.

This chain connects TRBV28 to TRBJ2-7, with TRBD1 matching 7 bases. Germline lookup yields CDR1 MDHEN and CDR2 SYDVKM. The V segment lost 2 bases and the J segment 2 bases; nucleotides outside the gene matches: 0. The CDR3 consists of 13 residues. Here the CDR3 DNA reads TGTGCCAGCAGTTTACAGGGGGCCTACGAGCAGTACTTC. Translation: CASSLQGAYEQYF.

The chain joins TRBV5-1 to TRBJ1-2; 9 bases agree with TRBD1. The CDR3 sequence is 12 residues long. With 4 bases clipped from V and 5 bases from J, the junction kept 0 bases outside the gene matches. CDR1 and CDR2 from the germline V gene are SGHRS and YFSETQ. CDR3 protein: CASSGQGYGYTF. The CDR3 DNA sequence: TGCGCCAGCAGCGGACAGGGGTATGGCTACACCTTC. The full variable domain, rest sourced from reference TRBV5-1 and TRBJ1-2, is KAGVTQTPRYLIKTRGQQVTLSCSPISGHRSVSWYQQTPGQGLQFLFEYFSETQRNKGNFPGRFSGRQFSNSRSEMNVSTLELGDSALYLCASSGQGYGYTFGSGTRLTVV.

The chain links TRBV3-1 (or the pseudogene TRBV3-2) to TRBJ1-2, with TRBD1 identical over 10 bases. J gave up 6 bases and V 4 bases, and 2 bases lay outside the gene matches. The CDR3 consists of 13 residues. CDR1 LGHDT and CDR2 YNNKEL come from the germline V gene (reference sequence). The CDR3 loop is CASSPGQGHGYTF. The DNA for the CDR3 is TGTGCCAGCAGCCCGGGACAGGGGCATGGCTACACCTTC.

This clone has just one count. The rearrangement joins TRBV28 to TRBJ2-7, with 7 bases matching TRBD1. CDR1 and CDR2 (germline): MDHEN, SYDVKM. Trimming took 3 bases from V and 3 from J; bases not matched to a gene: 5. This CDR3 is built from 14 residues. The DNA of the CDR3 is TGTGCCAGCAGTTTGACAGGGTTAGTCTACGAGCAGTACTTC. Translating it yields CASSLTGLVYEQYF.

This clone occurred a few times. The rearrangement links TRBV19 to TRBJ1-6, with 9 bases matching TRBD1. CDR3 size: 15 residues. With V trimmed by 5 bases and J by 14 bases, 13 bases remained unmatched. Germline V gene sequence: CDR1 LNHDA, CDR2 SQIVND (reference sequence). CDR3 residues: CASSVPGQGLQALHF. As DNA, the CDR3 is TGTGCCAGTAGTGTCCCGGGACAGGGACTTCAGGCCCTCCACTTT.

The rearrangement joins TRBV19 to TRBJ1-4; TRBD1 matches at 10 bases. The CDR3 has 15 residues. V lost 6 bases to trimming and J lost 8 bases; unmatched junction nucleotides: 9. Germline V gives CDR1 LNHDA, CDR2 SQIVND (reference sequence). The CDR3 region has the DNA TGTGCCAGTAGCGACCGGGACAGGGGTAGGGAAAAACTGTTTTTT. Translated, it gives CASSDRDRGREKLFF.

The chain recombines TRBV18 with TRBJ2-1; 8 bases are shared with TRBD1. V shed 1 base and J 7 bases; nucleotides not matched to a gene: 6. The CDR3 loop spans 15 amino acids. Germline V lookup: CDR1 KGHSH, CDR2 LQKENI. CDR3 protein: CASSPRDRHFNEQFF. The CDR3, as DNA: TGTGCCAGCTCACCACGGGACAGGCACTTTAATGAGCAGTTCTTC.

This clone has just one count. The V gene is TRBV6-5, the J gene TRBJ2-5; the match to TRBD2 covers 8 bases. CDR1 MNHEY and CDR2 SVGAGI come from the germline V gene. The CDR3 contains 15 residues. J gave up 4 bases and V 0 bases, and 4 bases lay outside the gene matches. This chain's CDR3 is CASSYSGLGGETQYF. The DNA for the CDR3 is TGTGCCAGCAGTTACTCGGGACTAGGGGGAGAGACCCAGTACTTC.

This clone appeared a single time. The chain is built from TRBV19 and TRBJ2-7, with 11 bases matching TRBD1. V was clipped by 5 bases and J by 4 bases; unmatched bases: 4. CDR3 length equals 14 residues. In germline, CDR1 is LNHDA, CDR2 SQIVND (reference sequence). This CDR3 reads CASSLGQGGYEQYF. CDR3 nucleotides: TGTGCCAGTAGTCTGGGACAGGGGGGGTACGAGCAGTACTTC.

This clone turned up a few times. The chain recombines TRBV7-9 with TRBJ1-4; the D is unclear. From germline, CDR1 is SEHNR and CDR2 FQNEAQ (reference sequence). The V end was cut by 3 bases, the J end by 3 bases, with 5 bases between. The CDR3 is 13 amino acids. The CDR3 protein is CASSFTANEKLFF. The CDR3 nucleotides are TGTGCCAGCAGCTTCACAGCTAATGAAAAACTGTTTTTT.

The V and J genes are TRBV6-2 or TRBV6-3 and TRBJ2-5, with 10 bases matching TRBD2. J was trimmed by 5 bases and V by 2 bases; bases with no gene match: 17. This CDR3 comprises 19 residues. CDR1 and CDR2 (germline): MNHEY, SVGEGT. This CDR3 reads CASSYERTSGLTGGETQYF. The CDR3, as DNA: TGTGCCAGCAGTTACGAGCGGACTAGCGGTTTAACGGGGGGGGAGACCCAGTACTTC.

The chain combines TRBV15 with TRBJ1-1; TRBD1 agrees at 9 bases. The germline CDR1 and CDR2 sequences are LNHNV and YYDKDF (reference sequence). Losses at the gene ends were 5 bases for V and 0 bases for J; bases not matched to a gene: 7. The CDR3 length is 16 residues. This chain's CDR3 is CATSPGTGTLNTEAFF. In DNA, the CDR3 is TGTGCCACCAGCCCAGGGACAGGGACTCTGAACACTGAAGCTTTCTTT.

The V and J genes are TRBV19 and TRBJ1-2, with 10 bases matching TRBD1. The CDR3 has 14 amino acids. The V segment lost 6 bases and the J segment 4 bases; nucleotides outside the gene matches: 5. Germline CDR1 reads LNHDA; CDR2 reads SQIVND (reference sequence). The CDR3 DNA reads as TGTGCCAGTAGAAAGACAGGGGGCAGCTATGGCTACACCTTC. Protein product: CASRKTGGSYGYTF.

The chain is built from TRBV7-2 and TRBJ2-7; the D gene is possibly TRBD1 (5 bases). V was pared by 5 bases and J by 6 bases, with 14 bases between. Germline V gene lookup returns CDR1 SGHTA and CDR2 FQGNSA. The CDR3 runs 13 residues. CDR3 protein: CASSTGRAVEQYF. The CDR3 bases are TGTGCCAGCAGCACAGGACGGGCGGTCGAGCAGTACTTC.

This clone was recorded only once. This rearrangement joins TRBV6-6 to TRBJ2-1, with a possible D match to TRBD2 (5 bases). The CDR3 runs to 12 residues. Trimming stripped 8 bases from V and 9 bases from J, with 14 bases between. Germline CDR1 reads MNHNY; CDR2 reads SVGAGI (reference sequence). In DNA form, the CDR3 reads TGTGCCAGCGGCTCGACAACTAGTGAGCAGTTCTTC. Translation gives CASGSTTSEQFF.

The chain combines TRBV5-1 with TRBJ2-1; 10 bases map to TRBD2. The trim removed 2 bases at V and 8 bases at J, leaving 7 bases unmatched. Germline V CDR1 and CDR2: SGHRS, YFSETQ. This CDR3 is built from 15 residues. The CDR3 region has the DNA TGCGCCAGCAGCTTCGGGCTAGCGGGAGTAGATGAGCAGTTCTTC. Translation: CASSFGLAGVDEQFF.

This clone was seen only once. The chain links TRBV14 to TRBJ2-5; D is possibly TRBD2 (6 bases). This CDR3 region has 14 residues. V was clipped by 5 bases and J by 4 bases, with 14 bases between them. Germline-derived CDR1 and CDR2 are SGHDN and FVKESK. The CDR3 DNA sequence: TGTGCCAGCAGCAGGGGACTTTTGGGAGAGACCCAGTACTTC. It translates to CASSRGLLGETQYF.

This chain connects TRBV7-8 to TRBJ1-2, with TRBD1 matching over 7 bases. The V segment lost 0 bases and the J segment 3 bases; nucleotides outside the gene matches: 10. This CDR3 spans 17 amino acids. The germline CDR1 and CDR2 sequences are SGHVS and FQNEAQ. The CDR3 coding sequence is TGTGCCAGCAGCTTAGCAGTCAGGGGGGAAAGTGACTATGGCTACACCTTC. It is translated as CASSLAVRGESDYGYTF.

V is TRBV28 and J is TRBJ1-3; tentative D call: TRBD1 (5 bases). The germline CDR1 and CDR2 sequences are MDHEN and SYDVKM. The ends were cut back, 5 bases at V and 4 bases at J, with 18 bases in the middle. CDR3 size: 16 residues. CDR3 bases: TGTGCCAGCAGTGGTTTATTTGTGGGGCAAGGAAACACCATATATTTT. Its protein is CASSGLFVGQGNTIYF.

This clone has only one observation. CDR3 sequence reads: CASSLSAVLADFPNEQFF. As DNA, the CDR3 is TGCGCCAGCAGTCTCTCGGCAGTACTAGCGGATTTTCCCAATGAGCAGTTCTTC. This rearrangement joins TRBV23-1 to TRBJ2-1; 8 positions agree with TRBD2. TRBV23-1 is known as an ORF, though its function is uncertain. This CDR3 region has 18 residues. J lost 6 bases, V lost 4 bases, and 17 bases had no gene match.

V and J are TRBV30 and TRBJ2-3; D uncertain. The V end lost 3 bases, the J end lost 3 bases, and 7 bases lay between the germline ends. CDR3 length: 12 amino acids. Germline CDR1 and CDR2: GTSNPN and SVGIG (reference sequence). The CDR3 protein is CAWSPPTDTQYF. CDR3 DNA: TGTGCCTGGAGCCCCCCAACAGATACGCAGTATTTT.

The chain joins TRBV3-1 (or the pseudogene TRBV3-2) to TRBJ2-6; unclear D gene. Germline loops: CDR1 LGHDT, CDR2 YNNKEL (reference sequence). V dropped 4 bases and J dropped 0 bases, with 10 bases sitting between them. This CDR3 has 16 residues. For the CDR3, the DNA is TGTGCCAGCAGCCCCTCGGAGTACTCTGGGGCCAACGTCCTGACTTTC. Its translation is CASSPSEYSGANVLTF.